This T cell receptor beta chain was identified during a study of T cell changes during pregnancy in multiple sclerosis. With 7 bases removed from V and 3 bases from J, the gap between germline ends came to 15 bases. The CDR3 spans 14 residues. From germline, CDR1 is SNHLY and CDR2 FYNNEI. Assay used: immunoSEQ multiplex PCR; TCRdb lists only in-frame clones, some missing. This sample has tens of thousands of clones, with roughly 92% found just once. This TCR derives from a female donor with multiple sclerosis, enrolled in a pregnancy study. Sequenced material: peripheral blood. J is TRBJ1-1 and V is TRBV2; D perhaps matches TRBD1 (6 bases). CDR3: CASKAQGGDTEAFF. CDR3 DNA sequence: TGTGCCAGCAAAGCACAGGGTGGGGACACTGAAGCTTTCTTT. The full variable domain, rest sourced from reference TRBV2 and TRBJ1-1, is EPEVTQTPSHQVTQMGQEVILRCVPISNHLYFYWYRQILGQKVEFLVSFYNNEISEKSEIFDDQFSVERPDGSNFTLKIRSTKLEDSAMYFCASKAQGGDTEAFFGQGTRLTVV.